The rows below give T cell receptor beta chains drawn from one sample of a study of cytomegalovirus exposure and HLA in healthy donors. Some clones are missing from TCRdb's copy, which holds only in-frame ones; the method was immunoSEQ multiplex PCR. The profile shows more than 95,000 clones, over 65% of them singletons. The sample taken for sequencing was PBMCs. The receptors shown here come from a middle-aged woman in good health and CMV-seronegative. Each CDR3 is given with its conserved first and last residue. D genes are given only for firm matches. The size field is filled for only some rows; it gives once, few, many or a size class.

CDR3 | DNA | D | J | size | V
CASSLAGLQYF | TGTGCCAGCAGCTTGGCAGGATTGCAGTACTTC | . | TRBJ2-7 | . | TRBV5-6
CASSSGLAGRKHEQFF | TGTGCCAGCAGTTCGGGACTAGCGGGAAGAAAACATGAGCAGTTCTTC | TRBD2 | TRBJ2-1 | . | TRBV28
CASSQDYRDGYTF | TGTGCCAGCAGCCAAGATTACCGGGATGGCTACACCTTC | . | TRBJ1-2 | . | TRBV4-2
CATSRERGGIELGKNSQYF | TGTGCCACCAGCAGAGAGAGAGGGGGCATCGAGCTCGGCAAAAACAGTCAGTACTTC | TRBD1 | TRBJ2-4 | . | TRBV15
CASSPPGQNYEQYF | TGTGCCAGCTCACCACCGGGACAGAACTACGAGCAGTACTTC | TRBD1 | TRBJ2-7 | . | TRBV18
CASSQGADYGYTF | TGTGCCAGCAGCCAGGGGGCCGACTATGGCTACACCTTC | TRBD1 | TRBJ1-2 | . | TRBV2
CASSLTLGVIDTGELFF | TGTGCCAGCAGCTTGACACTAGGTGTTATCGACACCGGGGAGCTGTTTTTT | . | TRBJ2-2 | . | TRBV13
CASSWVAGEETQYF | TGTGCCAGCAGCTGGGTGGCAGGGGAAGAGACCCAGTACTTC | . | TRBJ2-5 | few | TRBV5-4
CASSLGRGPMSYEQYF | TGTGCCAGCAGTTTGGGAAGGGGGCCCATGTCCTACGAGCAGTACTTC | TRBD1 | TRBJ2-7 | . | TRBV28
CASSLGGGNTPNEQYF | TGTGCCAGCAGCTTGGGAGGCGGGAACACTCCTAACGAGCAGTACTTC | . | TRBJ2-7 | few | TRBV5-4
CASSPSSFSTDTQYF | TGTGCCAGCAGTCCCTCTAGCTTTAGCACAGATACGCAGTATTTT | . | TRBJ2-3 | . | TRBV28
CASSLNHLNEQFF | TGTGCCAGCAGCTTAAACCACCTAAATGAGCAGTTCTTC | . | TRBJ2-1 | . | TRBV11-2
CASSLEGTANYGYTF | TGTGCCAGCAGCTTAGAAGGAACAGCTAACTATGGCTACACCTTC | . | TRBJ1-2 | . | TRBV11-2
CASSPGIPYEQYF | TGTGCCAGCAGCCCAGGGATCCCCTACGAGCAGTACTTC | . | TRBJ2-7 | . | TRBV7-2
CASSGTGYEQYF | TGTGCCAGCAGCGGGACAGGCTACGAGCAGTACTTC | TRBD1 | TRBJ2-7 | once | TRBV7-6
CASSRSGSSGEVQFF | TGTGCCAGCAGCCGGAGCGGGAGCTCGGGGGAGGTGCAGTTCTTC | TRBD2 | TRBJ2-1 | . | TRBV7-9
CASSRGAGEEDTQYF | TGTGCCAGCAGCCGGGGGGCGGGAGAGGAAGATACGCAGTATTTT | . | TRBJ2-3 | few | TRBV5-8
CASSPGTSGKPDTQYF | TGTGCCAGCAGTCCGGGGACTAGCGGGAAGCCAGATACGCAGTATTTT | TRBD2 | TRBJ2-3 | . | TRBV28